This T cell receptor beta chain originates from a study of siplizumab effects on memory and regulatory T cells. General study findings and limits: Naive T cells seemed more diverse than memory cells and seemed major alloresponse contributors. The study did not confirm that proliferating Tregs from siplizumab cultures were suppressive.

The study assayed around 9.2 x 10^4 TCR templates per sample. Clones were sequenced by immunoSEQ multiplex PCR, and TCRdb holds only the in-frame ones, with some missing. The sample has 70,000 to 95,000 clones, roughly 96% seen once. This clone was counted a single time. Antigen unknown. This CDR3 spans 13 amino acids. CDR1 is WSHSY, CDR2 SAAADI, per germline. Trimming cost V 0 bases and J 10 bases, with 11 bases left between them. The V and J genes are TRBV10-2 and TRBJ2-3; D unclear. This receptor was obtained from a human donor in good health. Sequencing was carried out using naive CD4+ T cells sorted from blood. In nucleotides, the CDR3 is TGCGCCAGCAGTGAGTCAACGTCGGGTGCGCAGTATTTT. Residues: CASSESTSGAQYF.